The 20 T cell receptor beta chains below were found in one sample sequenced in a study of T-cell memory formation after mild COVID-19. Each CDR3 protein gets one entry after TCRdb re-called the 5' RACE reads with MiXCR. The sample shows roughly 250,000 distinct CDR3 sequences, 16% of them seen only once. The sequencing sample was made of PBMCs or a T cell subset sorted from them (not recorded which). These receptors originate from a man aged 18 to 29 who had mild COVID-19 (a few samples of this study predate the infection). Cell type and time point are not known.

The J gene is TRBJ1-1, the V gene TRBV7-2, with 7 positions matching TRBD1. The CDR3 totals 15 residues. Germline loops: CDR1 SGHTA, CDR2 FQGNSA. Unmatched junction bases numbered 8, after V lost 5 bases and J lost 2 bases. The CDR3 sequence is CASSPEQGTNTEAFF. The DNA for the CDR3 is TGTGCCAGCAGCCCAGAACAGGGGACAAACACTGAAGCTTTCTTT. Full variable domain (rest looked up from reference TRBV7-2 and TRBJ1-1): GAGVSQSPSNKVTEKGKDVELRCDPISGHTALYWYRQSLGQGLEFLIYFQGNSAPDKSGLPSDRFSAERTGGSVSTLTIQRTQQEDSAVYLCASSPEQGTNTEAFFGQGTRLTVV.

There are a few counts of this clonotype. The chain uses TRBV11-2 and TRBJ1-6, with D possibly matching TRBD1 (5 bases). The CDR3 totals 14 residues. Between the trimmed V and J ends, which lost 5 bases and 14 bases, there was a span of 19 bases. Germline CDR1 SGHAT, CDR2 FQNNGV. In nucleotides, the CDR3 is TGTGCCAGCAGCCTCGAACTGGGGGGTCCCACCCTCCACTTT. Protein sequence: CASSLELGGPTLHF.

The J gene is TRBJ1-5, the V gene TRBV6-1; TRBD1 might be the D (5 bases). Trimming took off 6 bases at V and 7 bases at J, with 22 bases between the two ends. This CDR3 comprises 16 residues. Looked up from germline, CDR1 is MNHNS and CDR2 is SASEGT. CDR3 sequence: CASSQGIQAIRQPQHF. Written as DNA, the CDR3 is TGTGCCAGCAGCCAAGGGATACAGGCGATACGCCAGCCCCAGCATTTT.

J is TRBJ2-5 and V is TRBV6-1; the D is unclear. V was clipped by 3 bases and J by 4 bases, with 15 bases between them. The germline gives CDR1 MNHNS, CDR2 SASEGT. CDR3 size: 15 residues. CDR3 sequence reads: CASSESGLKGETQYF. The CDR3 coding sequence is TGTGCCAGCAGTGAGTCCGGTCTGAAGGGAGAGACCCAGTACTTC.

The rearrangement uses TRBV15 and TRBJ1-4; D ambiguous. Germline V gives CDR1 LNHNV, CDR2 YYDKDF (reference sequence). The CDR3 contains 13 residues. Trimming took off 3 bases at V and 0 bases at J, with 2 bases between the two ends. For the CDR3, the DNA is TGTGCCACCAGCAGGGCAACTAATGAAAAACTGTTTTTT. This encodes CATSRATNEKLFF.

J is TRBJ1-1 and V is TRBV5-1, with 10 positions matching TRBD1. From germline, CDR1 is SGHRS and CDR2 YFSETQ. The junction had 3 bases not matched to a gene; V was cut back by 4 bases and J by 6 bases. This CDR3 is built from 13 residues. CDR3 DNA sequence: TGCGCCAGCAGCGCTGGACAGGGGGCTGAAGCTTTCTTT. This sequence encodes CASSAGQGAEAFF.

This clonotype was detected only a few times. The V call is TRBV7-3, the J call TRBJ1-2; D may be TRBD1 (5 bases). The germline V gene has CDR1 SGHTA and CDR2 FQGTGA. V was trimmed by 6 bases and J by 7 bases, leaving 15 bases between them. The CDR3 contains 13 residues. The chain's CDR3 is CASRFDSLSGYTF. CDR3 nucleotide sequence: TGTGCCAGCAGGTTCGACAGTTTATCTGGCTACACCTTC.

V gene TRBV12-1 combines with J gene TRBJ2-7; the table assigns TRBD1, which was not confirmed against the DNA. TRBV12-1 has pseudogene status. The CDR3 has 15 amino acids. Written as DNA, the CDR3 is TGTGCCAGCAGCTGCCTAGGGGGCCGACCCTACGAGCAGTACTTC. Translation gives CASSCLGGRPYEQYF.

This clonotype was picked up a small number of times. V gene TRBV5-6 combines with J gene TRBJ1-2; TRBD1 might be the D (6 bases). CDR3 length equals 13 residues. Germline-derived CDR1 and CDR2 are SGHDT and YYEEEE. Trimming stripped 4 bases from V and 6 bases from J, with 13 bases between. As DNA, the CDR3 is TGTGCCAGCAGCCCCGGACAGATGAATGGCTACACCTTC. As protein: CASSPGQMNGYTF.

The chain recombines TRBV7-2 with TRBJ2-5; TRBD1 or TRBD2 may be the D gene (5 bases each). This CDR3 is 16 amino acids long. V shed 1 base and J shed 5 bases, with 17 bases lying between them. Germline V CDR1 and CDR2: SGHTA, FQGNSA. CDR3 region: CASSLVRISGTETQYF. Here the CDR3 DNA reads TGTGCCAGCAGCTTAGTCAGGATTTCAGGGACCGAGACCCAGTACTTC.

The CDR3 loop reads CASRRQNQPQHF. The CDR3 DNA sequence: TGTGCCAGCAGACGACAAAATCAGCCCCAGCATTTT. The gene calls are TRBV27 and TRBJ1-5; D gene ambiguous. This CDR3 is built from 12 residues. Germline lookup yields CDR1 MNHEY and CDR2 SMNVEV (reference sequence). The ends were cut back, 6 bases at V and 4 bases at J, with 7 bases in the middle.

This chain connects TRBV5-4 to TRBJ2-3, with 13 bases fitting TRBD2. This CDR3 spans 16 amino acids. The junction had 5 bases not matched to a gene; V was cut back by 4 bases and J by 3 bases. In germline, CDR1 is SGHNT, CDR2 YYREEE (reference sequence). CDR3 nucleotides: TGTGCCAGCAGCAAACGGACTAGCGGGGGTACAGATACGCAGTATTTT. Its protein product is CASSKRTSGGTDTQYF.

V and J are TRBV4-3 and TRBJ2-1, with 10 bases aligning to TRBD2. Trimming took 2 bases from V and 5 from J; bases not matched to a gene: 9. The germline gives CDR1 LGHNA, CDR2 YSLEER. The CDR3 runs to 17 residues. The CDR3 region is CASSQPRYSGGHNEQFF. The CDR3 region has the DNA TGCGCCAGCAGCCAACCCCGTTATAGCGGGGGGCACAATGAGCAGTTCTTC.

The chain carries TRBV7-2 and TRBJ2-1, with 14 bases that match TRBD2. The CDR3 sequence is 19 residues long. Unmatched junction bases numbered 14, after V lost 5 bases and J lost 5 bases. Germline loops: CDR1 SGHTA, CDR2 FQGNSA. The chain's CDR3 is CASSPKHPGLAGANNEQFF. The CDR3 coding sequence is TGTGCCAGCAGCCCGAAACATCCGGGACTAGCGGGGGCAAACAATGAGCAGTTCTTC.

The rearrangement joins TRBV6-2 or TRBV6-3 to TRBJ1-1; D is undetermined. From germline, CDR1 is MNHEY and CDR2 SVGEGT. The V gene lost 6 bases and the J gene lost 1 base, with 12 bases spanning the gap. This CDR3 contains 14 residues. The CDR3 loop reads CASRKVRGNTEAFF. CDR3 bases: TGTGCCAGCAGGAAAGTCCGGGGGAACACTGAAGCTTTCTTT.

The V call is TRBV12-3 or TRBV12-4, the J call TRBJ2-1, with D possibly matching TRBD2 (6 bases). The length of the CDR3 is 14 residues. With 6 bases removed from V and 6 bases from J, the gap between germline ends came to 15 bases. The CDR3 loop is CASSRRLVGNEQFF. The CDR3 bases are TGTGCCAGCAGCCGTAGACTAGTCGGCAATGAGCAGTTCTTC.

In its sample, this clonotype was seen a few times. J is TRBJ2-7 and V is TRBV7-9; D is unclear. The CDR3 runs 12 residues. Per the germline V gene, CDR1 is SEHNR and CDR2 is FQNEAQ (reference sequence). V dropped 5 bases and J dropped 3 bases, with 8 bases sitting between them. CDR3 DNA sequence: TGTGCCAGCAGCACCGACGGCTACGAGCAGTACTTC. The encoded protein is CASSTDGYEQYF.

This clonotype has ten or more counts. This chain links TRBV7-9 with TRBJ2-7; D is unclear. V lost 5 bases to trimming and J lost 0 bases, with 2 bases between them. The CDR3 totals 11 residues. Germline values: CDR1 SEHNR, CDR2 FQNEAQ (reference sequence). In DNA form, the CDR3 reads TGTGCCAGCAGCCCCTCCTACGAGCAGTACTTC. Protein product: CASSPSYEQYF.

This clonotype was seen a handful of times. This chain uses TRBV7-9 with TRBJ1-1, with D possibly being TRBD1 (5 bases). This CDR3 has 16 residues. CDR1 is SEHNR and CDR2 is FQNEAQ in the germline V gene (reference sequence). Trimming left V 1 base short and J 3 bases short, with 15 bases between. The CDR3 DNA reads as TGTGCCAGCAGCTTAGGCGTCGGGGACCCTGACACTGAAGCTTTCTTT. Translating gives CASSLGVGDPDTEAFF.

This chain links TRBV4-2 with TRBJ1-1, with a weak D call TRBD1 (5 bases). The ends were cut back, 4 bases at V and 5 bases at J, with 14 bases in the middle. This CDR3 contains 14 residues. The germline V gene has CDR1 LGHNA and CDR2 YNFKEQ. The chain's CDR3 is CASSLDQGRTEAFF. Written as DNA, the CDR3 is TGTGCCAGCAGCCTAGATCAGGGAAGGACTGAAGCTTTCTTT.